A selection of T cell receptor beta chains follows, all from one sample in a study of vaccination and CD4 T cells after COVID-19. TCRdb independently ran MiXCR on the PCR reads; one entry per CDR3 protein. The sample holds 20,000 to 25,000 distinct CDR3 sequences; under 60% are singletons and the top ten take about 9.4%. Their antigens remain unidentified. The sequenced sample was CD4+ T cells from blood, cultured in vitro. The receptors were sampled from a human donor who had recovered from COVID-19. CDR3s include the opening cysteine and the closing phenylalanine or tryptophan.

TRBJ2-7 | TRBV11-2 | CASSPQGAVGEQYF
TRBJ1-5 | TRBV20-1 | CSVRSPGFQPQHF
TRBJ1-1 | TRBV18 | CASSPADRDNTEAFF
TRBJ2-5 | TRBV3-1 | CASALRIHGQTQYF
TRBJ1-2 | TRBV28 | CASTQRPNYGYTF
TRBJ1-5 | TRBV2 | CASSTGQFQHF
TRBJ1-2 | TRBV30 | CAWIIQGNANYGYTF
TRBJ2-7 | TRBV6-5 | CASSYSSGSGYEQYF
TRBJ1-1 | TRBV7-3 | CASSSQGNTEAFF
TRBJ1-5 | TRBV24-1 | CATSENSGYQPQHF
TRBJ2-5 | TRBV6-1 | CASSPLSRGETQYF
TRBJ1-1 | TRBV29-1 | CSVEGTLNTEAFF
TRBJ2-1 | TRBV6-2/TRBV6-3 | CASRYSGYNEQFF
TRBJ2-3 | TRBV20-1 | CSARVGLAGGPTDTQYF
TRBJ2-2 | TRBV7-2 | CASSLVAGNTGELFF
TRBJ1-1 | TRBV5-1 | CASSLAAVRTEAFF
TRBJ1-5 | TRBV6-2/TRBV6-3 | CASSLPGQGRASNQPQHF
TRBJ2-3 | TRBV7-3 | CASSFRGRTDTQYF
TRBJ2-2 | TRBV7-8 | CASSLGLAGVVTGELFF
TRBJ2-7 | TRBV5-1 | CASSLETGGGSYEQYF
TRBJ1-1 | TRBV5-1 | CASSLAEGLNTEAFF
TRBJ2-1 | TRBV12-3/TRBV12-4 | CASRKSDISYNEQFF
TRBJ2-3 | TRBV6-1 | CASSELRASTDTQYF
TRBJ2-7 | TRBV11-3 | CASSPTATSGREREQYF
TRBJ2-7 | TRBV15 | CATSRDPSGRYEQYF
TRBJ2-5 | TRBV2 | CASSDRRAETQYF
TRBJ2-3 | TRBV19 | CASSSVAGGSDTQYF
TRBJ2-3 | TRBV6-1 | CASEGSTKGTDTQYF
TRBJ1-2 | TRBV19 | CASSRDRGAFGYTF
TRBJ2-7 | TRBV12-3/TRBV12-4 | CASRLGQGAYEQYF
TRBJ1-2 | TRBV7-2 | CASRTGEYGYTF
TRBJ2-5 | TRBV20-1 | CSARDWAGVETQYF
TRBJ1-2 | TRBV6-1 | CASRGGLNYGYTF
TRBJ2-2 | TRBV25-1 | CASSEGDRLNTGELFF
TRBJ2-7 | TRBV7-8 | CASSIRPGSTYEQYF
TRBJ1-2 | TRBV7-9 | CASSLMIRQGARGYTF
TRBJ1-2 | TRBV20-1 | CTPTVNYGYTF
TRBJ2-5 | TRBV30 | CAWGTVGGGTQYF
TRBJ1-4 | TRBV24-1 | CATAQGGTNEKLFF
TRBJ1-5 | TRBV20-1 | CSARETGANQPQHF
TRBJ2-5 | TRBV2 | CASSADTQETQYF
TRBJ1-1 | TRBV6-1 | CASSMGRVGTGVNTEAFF
TRBJ1-4 | TRBV20-1 | CSPTPGQTFREKLFF
TRBJ2-3 | TRBV12-3/TRBV12-4 | CASSPYSRAGGPRDTQYF
TRBJ1-5 | TRBV20-1 | CSAADRDSNQPQHF
TRBJ2-7 | TRBV20-1 | CSASRDTYEQYF
TRBJ2-1 | TRBV19 | CASSIQGARVSNEQFF
TRBJ1-5 | TRBV12-3/TRBV12-4 | CASSLRRGFGGPQHF
TRBJ2-1 | TRBV2 | CASSEALGQGHEEQFF
TRBJ2-2 | TRBV24-1 | CATSALWTGELFF
TRBJ2-3 | TRBV12-3/TRBV12-4 | CASSLRGTSGGTQYF
TRBJ2-3 | TRBV7-3 | CASSLRGSTDTQYF
TRBJ2-7 | TRBV20-1 | CSAREVLEQEQYF
TRBJ2-7 | TRBV20-1 | CSASRTSGNHGTEQYF
TRBJ1-1 | TRBV20-1 | CSARVSGGTGDTEAFF
TRBJ1-2 | TRBV6-2/TRBV6-3 | CASRDLWANYGYTF
TRBJ1-5 | TRBV20-1 | CSARMAWDQPQHF